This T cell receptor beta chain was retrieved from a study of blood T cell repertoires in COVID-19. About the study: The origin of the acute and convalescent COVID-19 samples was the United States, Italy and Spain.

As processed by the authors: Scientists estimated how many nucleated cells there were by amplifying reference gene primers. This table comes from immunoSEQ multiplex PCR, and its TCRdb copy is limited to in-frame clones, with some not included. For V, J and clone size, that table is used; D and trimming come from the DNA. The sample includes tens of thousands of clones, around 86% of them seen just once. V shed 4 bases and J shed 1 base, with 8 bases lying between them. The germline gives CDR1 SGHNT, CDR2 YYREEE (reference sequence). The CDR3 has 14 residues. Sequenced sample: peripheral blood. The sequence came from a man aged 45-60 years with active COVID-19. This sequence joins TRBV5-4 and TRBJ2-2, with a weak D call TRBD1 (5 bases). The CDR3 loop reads CASSPTVNTGELFF. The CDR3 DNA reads TGTGCCAGCAGCCCGACAGTGAACACCGGGGAGCTGTTTTTT. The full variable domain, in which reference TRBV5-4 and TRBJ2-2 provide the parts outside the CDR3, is ETGVTQSPTHLIKTRGQQVTLRCSSQSGHNTVSWYQQALGQGPQFIFQYYREEENGRGNFPPRFSGLQFPNYSSELNVNALELDDSALYLCASSPTVNTGELFFGEGSRLTVL.